The entry that follows covers one T cell receptor beta chain sequence. The antigen is unknown. Other DNA sequences in the same sample also yield this CDR3. Method: immunoSEQ multiplex PCR; TCRdb's copy keeps in-frame clones and lacks some. The sample contains 77,000 or so clones, 90% of which appear only once. This entry comes from a study of OX40 agonist ivuxolimab in advanced cancers. This CDR3 region has 15 residues. CDR1 SGHTS and CDR2 YDEGEE come from the germline V gene. Trimming removed 1 base from V and 6 bases from J, with 16 bases in between. The study's findings and limits: Researchers report that CD8+ T cells had, on average, more expanded clones than CD4+.

This specimen was CD4+ or CD8+ T cells sorted from blood, taken in a trial of the OX40 agonist ivuxolimab. V gene TRBV5-8 combines with J gene TRBJ1-1; D is perhaps TRBD1 (6 bases). The receptor was derived from an adult with an advanced solid tumor such as melanoma, head and neck, liver or kidney cancer. The CDR3 protein is CASSLSGDFIAEAFF. The CDR3 coding sequence is TGTGCCAGCAGCTTGTCAGGGGATTTTATTGCTGAAGCTTTCTTT. Drawing the rest from reference TRBV5-8 and TRBJ1-1, the complete variable domain is EAGVTQSPTHLIKTRGQQATLRCSPISGHTSVYWYQQALGLGLQFLLWYDEGEERNRGNFPPRFSGRQFPNYSSELNVNALELEDSALYLCASSLSGDFIAEAFFGQGTRLTVV.